One T cell receptor beta chain is described in this entry. As yet, its antigen is unknown. The sample belongs to a study of cytomegalovirus exposure and HLA in healthy donors. Findings and caveats of the study: Reportedly, diagnosis of cytomegalovirus status by the classifier showed high specificity and sensitivity. Presence/absence analysis assumed near-uniform sequencing depth across donors. In a later analysis, CMV-associated beta chains were mostly HLA-associated, it appeared.

CDR3 size: 13 residues. The ends were cut back, 2 bases at V and 9 bases at J, with 11 bases in the middle. Germline V lookup: CDR1 MNHEY, CDR2 SVGAGI. The PCR made use of 60 Vbeta and 13 Jbeta primers. Methods used by the authors: Later, an analysis found about 80 million unique TCR beta chains, and 10 million to 11 million of these were shared. The table came from immunoSEQ multiplex PCR; TCRdb's copy has only in-frame clones and leaves some out. V, J and clone size were drawn from that table, and D and trimming were deduced from the DNA. Found here are about 190,000 clones, around 87% of them singletons; the top ten hold roughly 1.7%.

The genes are TRBV6-5 and TRBJ2-1; tentative D call: TRBD2 (6 bases). The sample consisted of PBMCs. This sequence was found in a woman between 18 and 30 years old in good health and CMV-seronegative. The CDR3 region is CASSYGGVPEQFF. The DNA for the CDR3 is TGTGCCAGCAGTTACGGCGGGGTTCCTGAGCAGTTCTTC.